This T cell receptor (beta chain) was found in a study of cytomegalovirus exposure and HLA in healthy donors (dated by TCRdb to the late 2010s). Study-level background: An earlier analysis of under 600 of the donors reported approximately 300 Gb of sequence data and roughly 110 million unique TCR beta sequences from 150 million to 200 million T cells. Alongside the repertoire data, information on donor age, sex, ethnicity and CMV serostatus was compiled. The number of typed donors differed by locus: roughly 629-640 for A, B, C, DRB1 and DQB1; some 540 for DQA1; about 600 for DPA1; and 400 to 480 for DPB1. All discovery cohort repertoires had been generated on a single sequencing platform. High-throughput TCR immunosequencing, statistical association of individual TCRs with disease status, and machine learning were combined to predict cytomegalovirus infection status. Among about 400 genotyped donors of the cohort, an average of approximately 240,000 unique TCR beta nucleotide sequences was sequenced per donor, of which approximately 19% were non-productive. Rather than using new phenotypic data, the later analysis identified candidate immune exposures from TCR beta sequences and from how often those sequences occurred across donors. In addition to the first cohort of several hundred subjects, a separate validation cohort of 130 or so different subjects was used. Using immunosequencing, the study profiled T cell repertoires from 666 subjects and related those repertoires to cytomegalovirus serostatus. In a later genetic analysis, genome-wide SNP genotypes for about 65% of the 666 donors were used, and that subset was treated as a discovery cohort. A handful of DR-DQ haplotypes were handled as single units for association and clustering because linkage in the cohort was strong. Of the 350 to 450 genotyped donors, roughly 80% fell in the genetic ancestry cluster associated with self-reported Caucasian donors. The aim of the study was to test whether cataloging public T cell receptors could identify signatures of past pathogen exposure. In a later analysis, previously published TCR beta repertoires from 670 or so donors were re-analyzed and high-resolution HLA genotyping was added so that TCR occurrence patterns could be studied. HLA typing covered class I and class II loci at four-digit resolution. In an earlier analysis of over 550 of the donors, high-throughput TCR beta sequencing was used to judge whether each TCR beta V gene segment behaved as functional or pseudogenic. Approximately 300 gigabases of sequencing data and some 85 million unique TCR sequences were included in an early release covering around 600 HLA-typed donors.

The cohort consisted of approximately 670 healthy bone marrow donors. Cohort members were all nominally healthy when sampled, although unrecorded immune exposures were likely present. The donor tested CMV seropositive and was one of the 289 seropositive cohort members. A peripheral blood sample was collected from each donor, and TCR beta sequencing was performed on peripheral blood mononuclear cells. The Qiagen DNeasy Blood Extraction Kit was used to extract genomic DNA from the blood cell samples. According to the germline V gene (reference sequence), CDR1 reads LNHDA and CDR2 reads SQIVND. Germline trimming: 5 bases from V, 5 bases from J; junction bases outside gene matches: 5. The CDR3 measures 14 amino acids from cysteine to phenylalanine. The entry retains the CDR3 DNA only, 42 bases that are in frame from base 1. Broader findings and caveats from the paper: In a later analysis, some 18,000 TCR beta sequences were associated with specific HLA alleles at a false discovery rate of 0.05. A later genetic analysis associated a missense DCLRE1C variant with V-gene and J-gene trimming of TCR beta chains, and an independent cohort replicated the association. In both the original and validation cohorts, the classifier was reported to diagnose cytomegalovirus status with high specificity and sensitivity. Some IMGT-functional V segments, including TRBV6-2 and TRBV6-3, could not be distinguished by the 87-base-pair reads and were therefore excluded. Only TCR beta chains were sequenced in this cohort, and the absence of alpha or paired-chain data limited detectable features. Most TCR sequences were seen in very few donors, while some public TCRs were found in many individuals. A total of 150 or so TCR beta chains were listed by the study as associated with cytomegalovirus. Most CMV-associated TCR beta chains appeared to be HLA-restricted in a later analysis, and the HLA associations seemed to be driven largely by CMV exposure. Roughly 15 rarely observed V segments, including chromosome 9 orphons, were excluded from the earlier analysis of a few hundred of the donors because counts were too low. In vitro tests confirmed that a few of the cytomegalovirus-associated TCR beta chains recognize cytomegalovirus antigens. A cluster of highly shared sequence variants was judged likely to be a technical artifact of the sequencing pipeline. A further reported finding was that TCR beta sequences accurately predicted the HLA-A and HLA-B alleles for most subjects in the first cohort. Several of the top co-occurrence clusters appeared to be linked to parvovirus B19, influenza, CMV and Epstein-Barr virus, according to a later analysis. An earlier analysis of approximately 600 of the donors showed that most TCR beta V segments appeared in productive rearrangements either about 90% or about 30% of the time, which broadly matched IMGT annotations. Compared with the 666-donor mean, donors in an Asian-associated ancestry cluster had fewer N-insertions in productive TCRs, according to a later genetic analysis. Sequencing depth was assumed to be roughly uniform across donors in the presence/absence analyses, though that assumption may not hold. Correlated functional status among segregating V segments might reflect linkage disequilibrium, but an unknown experimental factor could not be ruled out. A later analysis found that TCR association rates varied across HLA loci, with DRB1 alleles showing the most associated TCRs and HLA-C alleles the fewest. CMV serostatus was the only immune exposure information available for the cohort. When HLA alleles, especially DR and DQ, strongly co-occurred, attributing TCR associations to individual alleles was difficult. Compared with equally common non-associated chains, HLA-associated TCR beta chains in a later analysis were more clonally expanded and had lower generation probabilities. The authors suggested that the approach could potentially be generalized to other disease states and immunological phenotypes. Because some donors lacked HLA typing at each locus, the association tests relied only on the typed subset.

The method was the immunoSEQ multiplex PCR assay. For the multiplex PCR, a mixture combining 60 forward primers for TCR Vbeta segments and 13 reverse primers for TCR Jbeta segments was used. A multiplex PCR assay on genomic DNA amplified the CDR3 region of rearranged TCR beta genes. On the Illumina HiSeq System, the amplified TCR beta libraries were sequenced as 87-base-pair reads. Per the original workflow: In a later analysis, about 80 million unique TCR beta chains were counted across the roughly 670 repertoires, and roughly 11 million of these chains were shared by at least two donors. Raw reads were error-corrected and collapsed into unique sequences with a nearest-neighbor algorithm that merged closely related sequences to remove PCR and sequencing errors. V, D and J gene segments were assigned by aligning CDR3 sequences to IMGT reference sequences. For a sequence to be retained, a match of at least six nucleotides to both a V gene segment and a J gene segment was required. Rearrangements were classified as productive when the CDR3 lacked stop codons and remained in frame with V and J, and all other rearrangements were classified as non-productive. CDR3 was defined by IMGT convention, running from the second conserved V-encoded cysteine to the conserved J-encoded phenylalanine. The earlier analysis of 550 to 650 of the donors excluded any sequence lacking an unambiguous match to a single V gene segment. In an earlier analysis of approximately 560 of the donors, a V segment was called functional when productive rearrangements were above 56.7%, and segregating when the standard deviation between donors exceeded 5%. A statistical classification framework was built to diagnose cytomegalovirus status from the catalog of TCR beta chain sequences. In a later analysis, TCR nucleotide sequences were compared against IMGT/GENE-DB human TR gene sequences so that V and J genes could be assigned. The TCRdist pipeline was used in a later analysis to assign CDR3 sequences and most-parsimonious VDJ recombination scenarios. In a later analysis, every TCR beta chain was defined by the combination of its CDR3 amino acid sequence and its V-gene family, and reads without a unique V-gene family were dropped. To address suspected cross-contamination and a sequencing artifact, a later analysis removed approximately 600 highly shared, low-generation-probability nucleotide sequences. For each public chain, a later analysis derived a clonal expansion index from normalized ranks of inferred template counts within each repertoire. In a later analysis, generation probabilities were computed with a VDJ recombination model fitted to out-of-frame rearrangements, and the resulting probabilities were checked against IGoR. Hypergeometric tests were used in a later analysis to score TCR-TCR, TCR-HLA and TCR-CMV co-occurrence, with a repertoire-size bias correction applied to the TCR pairs. False discovery rates were estimated in a later analysis by permuting HLA or CMV assignments 20 times. In a later analysis, co-occurring TCRs were grouped with DBSCAN, and TCRdist sequence similarity was added when clustering was performed within HLA-allele-positive subsets. Repertoires with fewer than 30,000 or more than 120,000 public chains, plus five repertoires with anomalous nucleotide sharing, were excluded from co-occurrence clustering. This is the immuneACCESS table as TCRdb keeps it, with only in-frame sequences that have V and J called. A part of the clones is gone; compared with another copy, unresolved V genes explain less than half, and the rest is unexplained. The D gene and trimming were derived from the DNA, and the V and J assignments and clone size from that table. This sample comprises roughly 110,000 clones, roughly 76% of them detected only once. Clones ranked in the top ten supply roughly 6% of the sample.

A note on this clone: The antigen it recognizes is unknown. The record has no base qualities; no much larger clone is one base away.

Sample: PBMCs. The chain uses TRBV19 and TRBJ1-5; 8 junctional bases match TRBD1. This clonotype was obtained from a woman in her forties or fifties in good health and CMV-seropositive. The CDR3 has the sequence CASSAQGADQPQHF. The nucleotides are TGTGCCAGTAGTGCGCAGGGGGCGGATCAGCCCCAGCATTTT.